This section outlines one T cell receptor beta chain sequence together with its context. This clone's antigen is unknown. No much larger clone is present one base from it, and per-base qualities are unavailable. The CDR3 regions of human TCRbeta chains were subjected to immunosequencing. Per the source publication's procedure: TCRs in the repertoires were compared against a reference library of SARS-CoV-2-specific TCRs that had been generated with the MIRA antigen-specificity platform. Breadth meant the fraction of unique TCRs that were SARS-CoV-2-associated, whereas depth meant the fraction of total T cells that were SARS-CoV-2-associated. Using the MIRA data, every spike-specific TCR was mapped to the spike region that the TCR reacted to and assigned to either a CD4 or a CD8 class. Log10-transformed breadth and depth values were compared by one-way ANOVA with Sidak's multiple comparisons tests. Held by TCRdb, this immuneACCESS table contains in-frame sequences only and omits some clones. Under half of the omission traces to an unresolved V gene where checked; the cause of the rest is unknown. V and J calls and clone size are given by that table; D and trimming were obtained from the DNA. For this sample there are approximately 120,000 clones; 91% appear just once. The ten largest clones represent roughly 6.9% of the sample.

The source of the sample is a study of T cell responses to AZD1222 COVID-19 vaccine (dated by TCRdb to the early 2020s). Regarding the complete study: Because spike-specific TCR depth and breadth did not differ between the two schedules, AZD1222 recipients who got a second dose at roughly 4 weeks were pooled with those who got a second dose at roughly 12 weeks. Trial participants were enrolled into age subgroups of 18-55, 56-69 and 70-plus years, which contained roughly 150, 30 and 60 TCR-sequenced participants, respectively. A total of 240 or so trial participants underwent TCR sequencing, of whom 200 to 220 had received two doses of AZD1222 and about 25 had received two doses of the MenACWY control vaccine. General study outcomes and caveats: The 56-69-year group was small, and its depth increase did not reach significance, likely because of low power. The vaccine-associated CD4 TCRs covered the entire spike protein, and the dominant responses fell in regions 160-218 and 743-854. Because no samples from the day 14 peak response were available, repertoires could be characterized only after the peak T cell response. Reportedly, almost half of the unique spike-specific TCRs recognized epitopes lying outside the regions that are mutated in the B.1.351 and B.1.1.7 variants. Conclusions about previously exposed vaccinees were limited because only six or seven AZD1222 recipients were SARS-CoV-2 seropositive at baseline. A significant rise in spike-specific TCR breadth and depth was observed after two AZD1222 doses relative to day 0 and relative to MenACWY recipients. Participants were mostly white British and included more females than males, and it was suggested by the authors that clonal diversity may have been underestimated.

The time point label, read with the paper, signifies: baseline before first vaccination. The vaccinee samples were drawn from two UK trials, COV001 and COV002, one of which was a single-blind randomized controlled phase 2/3 trial testing AZD1222 (ChAdOx1 nCoV-19) in healthy adults. Trial participant PBMC samples were collected at day 0 and day 28 after the second dose for TCRbeta chain sequencing. Measured from the cysteine to the phenylalanine, the CDR3 is 16 residues long. The kept DNA is CDR3 alone, 48 bases in frame from the first base. Reading the germline V gene gives CDR1 MNHEY and CDR2 SVGEGT. Trimming costs V 3 bases and J 6 bases, and their ends lie 18 bases apart.

The sequencing here drew on peripheral blood, taken on day 0 of AZD1222 vaccination. Recombination joined TRBV6-2 or TRBV6-3 with TRBJ1-5, and perhaps TRBD1 as D gene, on 5 matching bases. This sequence was found in an adult in good health. The CDR3 has the sequence CASSYGSGGGRQPQHF. The DNA sequence is given as TGTGCCAGCAGTTATGGAAGCGGGGGGGGTCGTCAGCCCCAGCATTTT.